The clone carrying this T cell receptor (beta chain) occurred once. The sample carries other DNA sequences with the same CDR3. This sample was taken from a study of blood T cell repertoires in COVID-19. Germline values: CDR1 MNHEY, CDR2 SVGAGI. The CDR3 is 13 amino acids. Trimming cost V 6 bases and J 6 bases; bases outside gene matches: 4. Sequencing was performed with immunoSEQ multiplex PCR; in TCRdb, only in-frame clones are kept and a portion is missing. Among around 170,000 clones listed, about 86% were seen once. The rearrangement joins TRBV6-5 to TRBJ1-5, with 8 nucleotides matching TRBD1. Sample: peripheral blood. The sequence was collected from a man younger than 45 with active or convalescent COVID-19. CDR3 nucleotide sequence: TGTGCCAGCAGCCGACAGGGGACTCAGCCCCAGCATTTT. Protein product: CASSRQGTQPQHF.